This T cell receptor (beta chain) stems from a study of radiation and T cells in renal cell carcinoma. Study results and limitations: Compared with controls, irradiated tumors showed greater TCR clonality. Compared with controls, irradiated tumors had more, larger dominant CDR3 motifs.

Produced via immunoSEQ multiplex PCR; TCRdb's table is partial and in-frame only. The table includes 10,000 to 12,000 clones, more than 50% detected once. Regarding treatment: treatment-naive control, cytoreductive nephrectomy. Control samples are tumors resected by cytoreductive nephrectomy without prior radiation. Control tumor donors were several females and roughly 10 males, median age around 54 years. V lost 4 bases, J lost 5 bases, and 8 bases lay in between. Germline values: CDR1 ENHRY, CDR2 SYGVKD. The CDR3 totals 13 residues. Notes on this clone: The antigen is unknown.

The source was tumor tissue, collected from a patient whose treatment was nephrectomy without radiotherapy. The receptor was isolated from a man aged 35 to 55 with renal cell carcinoma. The gene calls are TRBV10-3 and TRBJ1-4; D remains ambiguous. The CDR3: CAISGQGNEKLFF. The CDR3 nucleotides are TGTGCCATCAGTGGACAAGGGAATGAAAAACTGTTTTTT.